The 19 T cell receptor beta chains below were found in one sample sequenced in a study of shared clonotypes between healthy human individuals. Using immunoSEQ multiplex PCR, the repertoire was profiled, and TCRdb retains in-frame clones only, with some absent. This table has 1.4 million to 1.5 million clones, roughly 97% appearing once. The sample comprised naive CD4+ T cells sorted from blood. Subset in this sample: CD45RA+ positively selected. These receptors were taken from a young man in good health.

V usage is TRBV25-1 and J usage is TRBJ1-1; no firm D call. V lost 8 bases and J lost 4, with 11 bases in between. Germline V gene data show CDR1 as MGHDK and CDR2 as SYGVNS. This CDR3 has 12 residues. The CDR3 is CASRRETTEAFF. CDR3 DNA: TGTGCCAGCCGCCGGGAGACCACTGAAGCTTTCTTT.

The chain carries TRBV18 and TRBJ2-4, with 10 bases aligning to TRBD1. CDR1 and CDR2 from the germline V gene are KGHSH and LQKENI. V shed 3 bases and J 1 base; nucleotides not matched to a gene: 6. The CDR3 covers 17 residues. The CDR3 sequence is CASSPGQGGIAKNIQYF. CDR3 in DNA: TGTGCCAGCTCACCCGGACAGGGGGGGATCGCCAAAAACATTCAGTACTTC.

The chain employs TRBV18 and TRBJ2-4, with D perhaps given as TRBD1 or TRBD2 (5 bases each). V lost 0 bases and J 6 bases, leaving 12 bases between the germline ends. The germline V gene encodes CDR1 KGHSH and CDR2 LQKENI. This CDR3 comprises 15 residues. CDR3 region: CASSPPGPARNIQYF. CDR3 bases: TGTGCCAGCTCACCACCGGGACCAGCACGAAACATTCAGTACTTC.

The chain links TRBV29-1 to TRBJ2-7; D is uncertain. This CDR3 is 13 amino acids long. Trimming shortened V by 2 bases and J by 3 bases, and 11 bases separated the two germline ends. Germline-derived CDR1 and CDR2 are SQVTM and ANQGSEA. The CDR3 DNA reads TGCAGCGTTGAACGGCTGTTGGGCTACGAGCAGTACTTC. This gives the protein CSVERLLGYEQYF.

The rearrangement uses TRBV5-1 and TRBJ1-3; D unclear. The CDR3 loop spans 15 amino acids. Trimming pared 0 bases from V and 1 base from J, leaving 8 bases between. Germline CDR1 reads SGHRS; CDR2 reads YFSETQ. The CDR3 DNA reads TGCGCCAGCAGCTTGGTTACGGGGTCTGGAAACACCATATATTTT. It encodes CASSLVTGSGNTIYF.

The chain employs TRBV10-1 and TRBJ1-1, with D uncertain. Germline V gene data show CDR1 as WNHNN and CDR2 as SYGVQD (reference sequence). CDR3 length equals 9 residues. Trimming cost V 4 bases and J 9 bases, with 3 bases left between them. This CDR3 reads CASSVQAFF. The CDR3 DNA reads TGCGCCAGCAGTGTACAAGCTTTCTTT.

Regarding this clone: A junction boundary mismatches the germline segment, possibly from a read error. J is TRBJ1-1 and V is TRBV28; no definite D call. The CDR3 has 13 amino acids. CDR1 is MDHEN, CDR2 SYDVKM, per germline. The CDR3 bases are TGTGCTAGCAGTTTATTAGGGATTAGTGAAGCTTTCTTT. Translation: CASSLLGISEAFF.

The V gene is TRBV30, the J gene TRBJ1-2; D perhaps matches TRBD1 (5 bases). Germline assignment: CDR1 GTSNPN and CDR2 SVGIG (reference sequence). The CDR3 is 12 amino acids. Trimming left V 8 bases short and J 8 bases short, with 18 bases between. The CDR3 region is CAVTGTPGGYTF. The CDR3 DNA sequence: TGTGCCGTAACTGGGACCCCGGGGGGCTACACCTTC.

The chain joins TRBV28 to TRBJ2-7; D perhaps matches TRBD2 (6 bases). V lost 5 bases and J lost 7, with 21 bases in between. The V gene's germline CDR1 is MDHEN and CDR2 SYDVKM. This CDR3 has 15 amino acids. Written as DNA, the CDR3 is TGTGCCAGCAGTGAGGGGACTTCTATACTCGGGGAGCAGTACTTC. Protein: CASSEGTSILGEQYF. The full variable domain, in which reference TRBV28 and TRBJ2-7 provide the parts outside the CDR3, is DVKVTQSSRYLVKRTGEKVFLECVQDMDHENMFWYRQDPGLGLRLIYFSYDVKMKEKGDIPEGYSVSREKKERFSLILESASTNQTSMYLCASSEGTSILGEQYFGPGTRLTVT.

The rearrangement uses TRBV19 and TRBJ1-1; the D gene is possibly TRBD1 (6 bases). V was cut by 5 bases and J by 5 bases, with 18 bases left in between. The CDR3 runs 15 residues. Germline V CDR1 and CDR2: LNHDA, SQIVND (reference sequence). In DNA form, the CDR3 reads TGTGCCAGTAGTGCGCGGAACAGGGTTGTGACTGAAGCTTTCTTT. This gives the protein CASSARNRVVTEAFF.

V gene TRBV5-1 combines with J gene TRBJ1-2; 9 bases match TRBD1. CDR1 and CDR2 from the germline V gene are SGHRS and YFSETQ. The CDR3 consists of 14 residues. Unmatched junction bases numbered 7, after V lost 4 bases and J lost 6 bases. The CDR3 DNA reads as TGCGCCAGCAGCCCGGGACAGGGTTTTCATGGCTACACCTTC. Its translation: CASSPGQGFHGYTF.

This rearrangement joins TRBV5-4 to TRBJ2-5, with TRBD1 matching 7 bases. The germline gives CDR1 SGHNT, CDR2 YYREEE (reference sequence). The CDR3 runs 18 residues. The J segment lost 2 bases and the V segment lost 4 bases, leaving 17 bases of the junction unmatched. The CDR3 sequence is CASSPVEFLGTAQETQYF. CDR3 sequence (DNA): TGTGCCAGCAGCCCCGTTGAATTCCTCGGGACAGCACAAGAGACCCAGTACTTC.

V is TRBV7-2 and J is TRBJ2-5; the D call may be TRBD1 or TRBD2 (6 bases each). There are 15 residues in the CDR3. Germline-derived CDR1 and CDR2 are SGHTA and FQGNSA. V shed 4 bases and J shed 3 bases, with 15 bases lying between them. The DNA of the CDR3 is TGTGCCAGCAGCTCCAGGGGTAGCGGAAAAGAGACCCAGTACTTC. Protein product: CASSSRGSGKETQYF.

The CDR3 region is CASGSNLVLTEAFF. CDR3 sequence (DNA): TGTGCCAGCGGCTCTAATCTGGTGCTCACTGAAGCTTTCTTT. V gene TRBV27 combines with J gene TRBJ1-1, with no clear D. V was pared by 8 bases and J by 4 bases, with 17 bases between. The CDR3 extends over 14 amino acids. From germline, CDR1 is MNHEY and CDR2 SMNVEV (reference sequence).

The V and J genes are TRBV6-6 and TRBJ2-1; D is ambiguous. There are 13 residues in the CDR3. Germline V gives CDR1 MNHNY, CDR2 SVGAGI (reference sequence). The V end was cut by 4 bases, the J end by 8 bases, with 12 bases between. The CDR3 sequence: CASSSHTGDEQFF. CDR3 coding DNA: TGTGCCAGCAGTTCACATACTGGGGATGAGCAGTTCTTC.

This clone is a singleton in its sample. The chain is built from TRBV6-5 and TRBJ2-7, with TRBD2 as a possible D gene (5 bases). Per the germline V gene, CDR1 is MNHEY and CDR2 is SVGAGI. V gave up 5 bases and J gave up 3 bases, with 14 bases separating them. This CDR3 has 14 amino acids. Here the CDR3 reads CASSRELTGYEQYF. The CDR3 DNA is TGTGCCAGCAGTCGGGAACTCACCGGCTACGAGCAGTACTTC.

V gene TRBV19 combines with J gene TRBJ1-2; 8 bases are shared with TRBD1. CDR1 LNHDA and CDR2 SQIVND come from the germline V gene (reference sequence). The CDR3 loop spans 14 amino acids. With V trimmed by 5 bases and J by 9 bases, 11 bases remained unmatched. The CDR3 region has the DNA TGTGCCAGTAGTGTCACAGGGACAGGAGGGAGCTACACCTTC. This codes for CASSVTGTGGSYTF.

The V gene is TRBV11-2, the J gene TRBJ2-4; 9 bases align to TRBD1. Looked up from germline, CDR1 is SGHAT and CDR2 is FQNNGV. The CDR3 sequence is 17 residues long. V was clipped by 6 bases and J by 4 bases; unmatched bases: 13. The CDR3 DNA reads TGTGCCAGCAGGAGCGGGTACAGGGGGCGTACAAAAAACATTCAGTACTTC. It codes for CASRSGYRGRTKNIQYF.

The V gene is TRBV7-3, the J gene TRBJ1-2; no clear D. Germline V gene sequence: CDR1 SGHTA, CDR2 FQGTGA. V gave up 5 bases and J gave up 7 bases, with 20 bases separating them. The CDR3 has 15 amino acids. Written as DNA, the CDR3 is TGTGCCAGCAGCGCATCCTTAACCGCCGGCGGTGGCTACACCTTC. Amino acid sequence: CASSASLTAGGGYTF.